The 10 T cell receptor beta chains reported below all come from one sample, sequenced in a study of T cells in narcolepsy. The assay was immunoSEQ multiplex PCR, and TCRdb's table has in-frame clones only and misses some. The table records about 43,000 clones, approximately 90% of them present only once. Input material: CD45RA- memory CD4+ T cells from PBMCs. The receptors were gathered from a human donor with narcolepsy.

The rearrangement uses TRBV5-1 and TRBJ2-4; 10 bases are a match to TRBD1. V was pared by 0 bases and J by 5 bases, with 5 bases of the junction left unmatched. Germline assignment: CDR1 SGHRS and CDR2 YFSETQ. The CDR3 loop spans 16 amino acids. In DNA, the CDR3 is TGCGCCAGCAGCTTGGCACCCGGGACAGGGGAAAACATTCAGTACTTC. Its protein product is CASSLAPGTGENIQYF.

As to this clone: One end of the junction is discordant with germline, which a read error may explain. The same CDR3 arises from other DNA sequences in this sample as well. The chain joins TRBV11-2 to TRBJ2-5, with TRBD2 matching 10 bases. CDR1 and CDR2 (germline): SGHAT, FQNNGV. The CDR3 is 14 amino acids. For the CDR3, the DNA is TGTGCCAGCAGTTTAGCGGGAGGTCGAGAGACCCAGTACTTC. This codes for CASSLAGGRETQYF. The full variable domain, with the rest looked up from reference TRBV11-2 and TRBJ2-5, is EAGVAQSPRYKIIEKRQSVAFWCNPISGHATLYWYQQILGQGPKLLIQFQNNGVVDDSQLPKDRFSAERLKGVDSTLKIQPAKLEDSAVYLCASSLAGGRETQYFGPGTRLLVL.

The chain has TRBV25-1 and TRBJ1-2; D gene uncertain. Germline loops: CDR1 MGHDK, CDR2 SYGVNS. Trimming left V 0 bases short and J 8 bases short, with 4 bases between. The CDR3 has 11 amino acids. CDR3 coding DNA: TGTGCCAGCAGTGAATATGAAGGCTACACCTTC. Translating it yields CASSEYEGYTF.

The chain links TRBV30 to TRBJ2-2, with TRBD2 identical over 7 bases. The CDR3 totals 13 residues. V trimming: 2 bases; J trimming: 7 bases; junction bases outside the gene matches: 4. Germline V lookup: CDR1 GTSNPN, CDR2 SVGIG (reference sequence). The chain's CDR3 is CAWSRGVDGELFF. The DNA of the CDR3 is TGTGCCTGGAGTCGGGGGGTGGACGGGGAGCTGTTTTTT. Variable domain in full (rest from reference TRBV30 and TRBJ2-2): SQTIHQWPATLVQPVGSPLSLECTVEGTSNPNLYWYRQAAGRGLQLLFYSVGIGQISSEVPQNLSASRPQDRQFILSSKKLLLSDSGFYLCAWSRGVDGELFFGEGSRLTVL.

The J gene is TRBJ2-3, the V gene TRBV9; D remains ambiguous. The CDR3 spans 15 residues. The V gene lost 0 bases and the J gene lost 1 base, with 9 bases spanning the gap. CDR1 and CDR2 from the germline V gene are SGDLS and YYNGEE. The DNA of the CDR3 is TGTGCCAGCAGCGTAGTAGGTCAGGGCACAGATACGCAGTATTTT. Amino acids: CASSVVGQGTDTQYF.

The V gene is TRBV6-1, the J gene TRBJ1-3; maybe TRBD1 (5 bases). Trimming pared 6 bases from V and 0 bases from J, leaving 12 bases between. CDR1 and CDR2 (germline): MNHNS, SASEGT. The CDR3 contains 15 residues. CDR3 protein: CASREQASSGNTIYF. The CDR3 nucleotides are TGTGCCAGCAGGGAACAGGCCTCCTCTGGAAACACCATATATTTT.

This chain joins TRBV9 and TRBJ2-5; perhaps D is TRBD1 or TRBD2 (5 bases each). The CDR3 extends over 14 amino acids. V lost 0 bases and J 5 bases, leaving 11 bases between the germline ends. Germline assignment: CDR1 SGDLS and CDR2 YYNGEE. The DNA for the CDR3 is TGTGCCAGCAGCGTAGCTGAGGGGCGGGAGACCCAGTACTTC. Translating gives CASSVAEGRETQYF.

The V gene is TRBV7-2, the J gene TRBJ1-1; 10 bases match TRBD1. Germline V CDR1 and CDR2: SGHTA, FQGNSA. The J segment lost 6 bases and the V segment lost 0 bases, leaving 1 base of the junction unmatched. This CDR3 has 14 residues. CDR3 protein: CASSLADRGSEAFF. CDR3 nucleotide sequence: TGTGCCAGCAGCTTAGCGGACAGGGGGTCTGAAGCTTTCTTT.

This sequence joins TRBV27 and TRBJ2-7, with 10 bases lining up with TRBD1. The CDR3 runs to 15 residues. CDR1 and CDR2 from the germline V gene are MNHEY and SMNVEV (reference sequence). V shed 6 bases, J shed 3 bases, and the junction held 8 bases outside the gene matches. The CDR3 region has the DNA TGTGCCAGCAGCACGGGACAGGGGACCTTCTACGAGCAGTACTTC. Its translation is CASSTGQGTFYEQYF.

CDR3 loop: CASTPGQHYGYTF. DNA for the CDR3: TGTGCCAGCACCCCGGGACAGCACTATGGCTACACCTTC. The J gene is TRBJ1-2, the V gene TRBV6-6, with 7 bases matching TRBD1. The germline CDR1 and CDR2 sequences are MNHNY and SVGAGI (reference sequence). This CDR3 has 13 residues. Trimming took 7 bases from V and 3 from J; bases not matched to a gene: 5.